These 30 T cell receptor beta chains came from one sample sequenced in a study of post-analysis software for immune sequencing data. Overall study findings and caveats: Controls showed lower frequencies than patients for five or six TRBV segments, and TRBV5-6, TRBV5-1 and TRBV20-1 were among these.

Researchers reported that TCR beta cDNA libraries carried unique molecular identifiers. A single record per CDR3 protein comes from TCRdb applying MiXCR to the PCR reads. This sample has roughly 800,000 distinct CDR3 sequences, with around 27% found just once. These receptors lack a known antigen. Material for sequencing was blood. These receptors originate from a girl between 10 and 17 years old with multiple sclerosis.

Ten or more counts support this clonotype. The chain carries TRBV25-1 and TRBJ2-7; no firm D call. This CDR3 spans 17 amino acids. From germline, CDR1 is MGHDK and CDR2 SYGVNS. V lost 4 bases, J lost 0 bases, and 19 bases lay in between. This chain's CDR3 is CASSALHPRGFSYEQYF. The CDR3 DNA is TGTGCCAGCAGTGCCCTGCACCCTAGAGGATTCTCCTACGAGCAGTACTTC.

The table lists this clonotype with many counts. The chain combines TRBV5-6 with TRBJ2-3, with D perhaps given as TRBD1 or TRBD2 (5 bases each). The CDR3 has 17 amino acids. The germline gives CDR1 SGHDT, CDR2 YYEEEE. V was shortened by 1 base and J by 2 bases, with 17 bases between the two germline ends. In DNA, the CDR3 is TGTGCCAGCAGCTTGCATCCCGGGACCGACCCCACAGATACGCAGTATTTT. Encoded protein: CASSLHPGTDPTDTQYF. Full variable domain (outside the CDR3, taken from reference TRBV5-6 and TRBJ2-3): DAGVTQSPTHLIKTRGQQVTLRCSPKSGHDTVSWYQQALGQGPQFIFQYYEEEERQRGNFPDRFSGHQFPNYSSELNVNALLLGDSALYLCASSLHPGTDPTDTQYFGPGTRLTVL.

V gene TRBV12-3 or TRBV12-4 combines with J gene TRBJ2-5, with 11 nucleotides matching TRBD1. The V segment lost 6 bases and the J segment 6 bases; nucleotides outside the gene matches: 12. The CDR3 spans 16 residues. CDR3 in amino acids: CASSPRGQGGGKTQYF. The DNA of the CDR3 is TGTGCCAGCAGCCCAAGGGGACAGGGGGGTGGAAAGACCCAGTACTTC.

This chain joins TRBV28 and TRBJ2-5; tentatively, D is TRBD2 (6 bases). The last part of the DNA fits TRBJ2-4 better; the J call may be wrong. Looked up from germline, CDR1 is MDHEN and CDR2 is SYDVKM. This CDR3 region has 14 residues. Here the CDR3 reads CASGGEVVKNIQYF. The CDR3 region has the DNA TGTGCCAGCGGCGGGGAGGTAGTCAAAAACATTCAGTACTTC.

This clonotype was seen a few times. The chain has TRBV20-1 and TRBJ2-4; D not resolved. This CDR3 contains 14 residues. Germline V lookup: CDR1 DFQATT, CDR2 SNEGSKA (reference sequence). The ends were cut back, 4 bases at V and 0 bases at J, with 10 bases in the middle. The CDR3 is CSATVDLAKNIQYF. The CDR3 nucleotides are TGCAGTGCTACGGTCGACCTAGCCAAAAACATTCAGTACTTC.

The chain is built from TRBV5-1 and TRBJ2-7; maybe TRBD2 (6 bases). The CDR3 runs 14 residues. The germline CDR1 and CDR2 sequences are SGHRS and YFSETQ. Trimming took 3 bases from V and 1 from J, leaving 11 bases between them. CDR3: CASSYLGGSYEQYF. For the CDR3, the DNA is TGCGCCAGCAGCTACCTCGGGGGATCCTACGAGCAGTACTTC.

V usage is TRBV28 and J usage is TRBJ2-3; TRBD2 aligns across 8 bases. CDR3 size: 16 residues. With 5 bases clipped from V and 4 bases from J, the junction kept 11 bases outside the gene matches. Germline-derived CDR1 and CDR2 are MDHEN and SYDVKM. The CDR3 DNA follows: TGTGCCAGCAGTACCACTCGGGGGGGTTGGCCAGATACGCAGTATTTT. Translation gives CASSTTRGGWPDTQYF.

V is TRBV7-2 and J is TRBJ2-7; tentatively, D is TRBD2 (5 bases). The V gene lost 1 base and the J gene lost 2 bases, with 15 bases spanning the gap. The CDR3 spans 16 residues. The germline V gene has CDR1 SGHTA and CDR2 FQGNSA. The CDR3 DNA follows: TGTGCCAGCAGCTTAGGAGGGCTGCGGAACCCCTACGAGCAGTACTTC. It specifies CASSLGGLRNPYEQYF.

This rearrangement joins TRBV10-3 to TRBJ1-1; the D is unclear. This CDR3 spans 15 amino acids. V gave up 2 bases and J gave up 0 bases, with 10 bases separating them. In germline, CDR1 is ENHRY, CDR2 SYGVKD. DNA for the CDR3: TGTGCCATCAGTGAGATCGGTACAGTGAACACTGAAGCTTTCTTT. Residues: CAISEIGTVNTEAFF.

This clonotype was seen ten or more times. The chain links TRBV7-9 to TRBJ1-2, with D unresolved. Germline V gene sequence: CDR1 SEHNR, CDR2 FQNEAQ (reference sequence). CDR3 size: 13 residues. Trimming pared 2 bases from V and 8 bases from J, leaving 12 bases between. CDR3 sequence reads: CASSLSAGLGYTF. For the CDR3, the DNA is TGTGCCAGCAGCTTATCGGCGGGTCTAGGCTACACCTTC.

This clonotype showed up just a few times. The chain carries TRBV20-1 and TRBJ2-3; D assignment may be TRBD1 or TRBD2 (5 bases each). V dropped 2 bases and J dropped 1 base, with 7 bases sitting between them. The germline gives CDR1 DFQATT, CDR2 SNEGSKA (reference sequence). This CDR3 region has 13 residues. Here the CDR3 DNA reads TGCAGTGCTAGAATGGGGGGCACAGATACGCAGTATTTT. Its protein is CSARMGGTDTQYF.

The chain uses TRBV29-1 and TRBJ2-3; no definite D call. CDR1 is SQVTM, CDR2 ANQGSEA, per germline. The CDR3 runs to 15 residues. Between the trimmed V and J ends, which lost 4 bases and 0 bases, there was a span of 14 bases. In DNA form, the CDR3 reads TGCAGCGTTGTTTCTGAAGGGTCTAGCACAGATACGCAGTATTTT. It is translated as CSVVSEGSSTDTQYF.

V gene TRBV29-1 combines with J gene TRBJ2-1; a weak D match, TRBD2 (6 bases). The germline CDR1 and CDR2 sequences are SQVTM and ANQGSEA. The V end was cut by 7 bases, the J end by 0 bases, with 16 bases between. The CDR3 has 15 amino acids. For the CDR3, the DNA is TGCAGCGCCGAAGGGACCGGGGGCTCCTACAATGAGCAGTTCTTC. This gives the protein CSAEGTGGSYNEQFF.

V is TRBV12-3 or TRBV12-4 and J is TRBJ2-5; D is unresolved. The CDR3 contains 11 residues. Trimming pared 5 bases from V and 7 bases from J, leaving 8 bases between. CDR3 sequence reads: CASSVSGTQYF. In DNA form, the CDR3 reads TGTGCCAGCAGTGTTTCCGGGACCCAGTACTTC.

This clonotype was seen more than once but under ten times. The rearrangement links TRBV2 to TRBJ2-5, with 10 bases fitting TRBD2. This CDR3 region has 15 residues. The V segment lost 1 base and the J segment 4 bases; nucleotides outside the gene matches: 3. CDR1 is SNHLY and CDR2 is FYNNEI in the germline V gene. CDR3 sequence reads: CASSEVLAGVETQYF. The CDR3, as DNA: TGTGCCAGCAGTGAAGTCCTAGCGGGAGTAGAGACCCAGTACTTC.

The genes are TRBV20-1 and TRBJ1-2; D remains unclear. Trimming removed 2 bases at V and 13 bases at J, with 26 bases between. Germline CDR1 and CDR2: DFQATT and SNEGSKA (reference sequence). The length of the CDR3 is 15 residues. In DNA, the CDR3 is TGCAGTGCTAGAAAAAGGGTCGGTCCCACGCGCCTCGGCACCTTC. This gives the protein CSARKRVGPTRLGTF.

V gene TRBV6-8 combines with J gene TRBJ2-5; 7 nucleotides match TRBD1. There are 16 residues in the CDR3. Trimming took 3 bases from V and 2 from J; bases not matched to a gene: 9. Germline loops: CDR1 MNHGY, CDR2 SAAAGT. CDR3 nucleotides: TGTGCCAGCAGTTATGTTAAGGGGGCGCGACAAGAGACCCAGTACTTC. This gives the protein CASSYVKGARQETQYF.

The V call is TRBV24-1, the J call TRBJ2-3, with a possible D match to TRBD2 (5 bases). The germline V gene has CDR1 KGHDR and CDR2 SFDVKD. With 0 bases removed from V and 2 bases from J, the gap between germline ends came to 11 bases. The CDR3 runs 16 residues. Here the CDR3 DNA reads TGTGCCACCAGTGATTTGCAACTAGGAAACACAGATACGCAGTATTTT. It is translated as CATSDLQLGNTDTQYF.

The rearrangement joins TRBV10-3 to TRBJ1-1; 7 bases are shared with TRBD1. CDR1 ENHRY and CDR2 SYGVKD come from the germline V gene. V lost 10 bases and J lost 4; bases outside the gene matches: 6. The CDR3 is 12 amino acids. CDR3 nucleotides: TGTGCCAGCGGCCCAGGGGGCACTGAAGCTTTCTTT. This gives the protein CASGPGGTEAFF.

The rearrangement uses TRBV20-1 and TRBJ2-3, with TRBD2 matching 9 bases. The CDR3 has 15 amino acids. With 6 bases clipped from V and 0 bases from J, the junction kept 7 bases outside the gene matches. Germline-derived CDR1 and CDR2 are DFQATT and SNEGSKA (reference sequence). The DNA for the CDR3 is TGCAGTGCCATAGCGGGGGATACTAGCACAGATACGCAGTATTTT. Its protein is CSAIAGDTSTDTQYF.

This clonotype occurred a few times. This rearrangement joins TRBV12-3 or TRBV12-4 to TRBJ1-5; D unresolved. This CDR3 contains 15 residues. Trimming removed 6 bases from V and 5 bases from J, with 17 bases in between. CDR3 region: CASRLASPPHQPQHF. In nucleotides, the CDR3 is TGTGCCAGCAGACTAGCTAGCCCACCACATCAGCCCCAGCATTTT.

This clonotype has at least ten counts. The rearrangement uses TRBV7-2 and TRBJ2-7, with D perhaps TRBD1 or TRBD2 (5 bases each). This CDR3 region has 17 residues. Germline V CDR1 and CDR2: SGHTA, FQGNSA. Trimming removed 1 base at V and 2 bases at J, with 18 bases between. The CDR3 region has the DNA TGTGCCAGCAGCTTAGGACTCGATGAGGGACCGACCTACGAGCAGTACTTC. As protein: CASSLGLDEGPTYEQYF.

In regard to this clonotype: A much larger clonotype is one base distant, so this may be a read error. As the CDR3 is not closed by the conserved phenylalanine or tryptophan, this likely results from a read error. The CDR3 sequence: CASSYGRDYGYTL. The CDR3 bases are TGTGCCAGCAGTTACGGGCGGGACTATGGCTACACCCTC. J is TRBJ1-2 and V is TRBV6-5; D is ambiguous. The CDR3 is 13 amino acids. V was shortened by 2 bases and J by 3 bases, with 7 bases between the two germline ends. CDR1 is MNHEY, CDR2 SVGAGI, per germline.

The V call is TRBV28, the J call TRBJ1-1; 8 bases are shared with TRBD1. Germline CDR1 MDHEN, CDR2 SYDVKM. This CDR3 has 15 amino acids. The trim removed 7 bases at V and 0 bases at J, leaving 7 bases unmatched. The CDR3 coding sequence is TGTGCCAGCATTCTTAGACAGGGGATGAACACTGAAGCTTTCTTT. Its protein product is CASILRQGMNTEAFF.

The V and J genes are TRBV7-6 and TRBJ2-7, with 12 bases identical to TRBD2. V was pared by 1 base and J by 2 bases, with 12 bases of the junction left unmatched. The CDR3 runs to 19 residues. Germline assignment: CDR1 SGHVS and CDR2 FNYEAQ. CDR3 sequence reads: CASSLVGSRGLAGTYEQYF. The CDR3 nucleotides are TGTGCCAGCAGCTTAGTCGGATCCCGTGGACTAGCGGGAACCTACGAGCAGTACTTC.

CDR3 protein: CASSIPRETQYF. DNA of the CDR3: TGTGCCAGCAGCATACCAAGAGAGACCCAGTACTTC. This sequence joins TRBV7-8 and TRBJ2-4; D gene uncertain. The better agreement between TRBJ2-5 and the DNA end casts doubt on the J call. The V gene's germline CDR1 is SGHVS and CDR2 FQNEAQ. This CDR3 contains 12 residues.

This clonotype was seen a single time. In this CDR3 the conserved last residue, phenylalanine or tryptophan, is missing, so a read error is likely. The chain employs TRBV9 and TRBJ2-4; 8 positions agree with TRBD1. V was pared by 1 base and J by 8 bases, with 11 bases of the junction left unmatched. The germline gives CDR1 SGDLS, CDR2 YYNGEE. The CDR3 has 16 residues. CDR3: CASSVSTGTGPDIQYS. CDR3 nucleotides: TGTGCCAGCAGCGTAAGTACCGGGACAGGACCCGACATTCAGTACTCC.

This clonotype was detected only a few times. The gene calls are TRBV6-2 or TRBV6-3 and TRBJ2-1; D unresolved. The germline V gene has CDR1 MNHEY and CDR2 SVGEGT. The V end was cut by 3 bases, the J end by 10 bases, with 16 bases between. This CDR3 is 14 amino acids long. The CDR3 sequence: CASSYSPGPTEQFF. As DNA, the CDR3 is TGTGCCAGCAGTTATTCGCCAGGACCCACAGAGCAGTTCTTC.

This sequence joins TRBV20-1 and TRBJ2-4; D uncertain. The germline V gene has CDR1 DFQATT and CDR2 SNEGSKA (reference sequence). The V end lost 5 bases, the J end lost 8 bases, and 16 bases lay between the germline ends. This CDR3 is built from 13 residues. The CDR3 here is CSARRPSRDIQYF. The DNA for the CDR3 is TGCAGTGCTCGCCGGCCGTCTAGGGACATTCAGTACTTC.

The sample holds many counts of this clonotype. The chain links TRBV15 to TRBJ2-1; D call uncertain. Germline values: CDR1 LNHNV, CDR2 YYDKDF (reference sequence). The length of the CDR3 is 13 residues. The germline V and J ends were trimmed by 0 bases and 10 bases, with 10 bases remaining between them. CDR3 region: CATSRDQSYEQFF. CDR3 coding DNA: TGTGCCACCAGCAGAGATCAGAGCTACGAGCAGTTCTTC.